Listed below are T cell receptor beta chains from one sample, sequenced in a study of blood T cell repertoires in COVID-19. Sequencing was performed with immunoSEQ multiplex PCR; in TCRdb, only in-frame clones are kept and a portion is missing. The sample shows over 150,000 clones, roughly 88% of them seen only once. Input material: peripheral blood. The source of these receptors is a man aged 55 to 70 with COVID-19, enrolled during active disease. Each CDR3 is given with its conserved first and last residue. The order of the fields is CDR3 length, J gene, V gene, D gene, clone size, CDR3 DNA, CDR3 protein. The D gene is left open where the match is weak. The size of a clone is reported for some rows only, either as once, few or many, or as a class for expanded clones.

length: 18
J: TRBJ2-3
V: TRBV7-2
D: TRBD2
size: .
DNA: TGTGCCAGCAGCTTAGCGGCAAGCGGGGGGCCTAGCACAGATACGCAGTATTTT
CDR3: CASSLAASGGPSTDTQYF

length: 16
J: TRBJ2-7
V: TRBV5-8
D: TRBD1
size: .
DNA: TGTGCCAGCACCTTTAGGGGGACAGGAATAGTATACGAGCAGTACTTC
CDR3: CASTFRGTGIVYEQYF

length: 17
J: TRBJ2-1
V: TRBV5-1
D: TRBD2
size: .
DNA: TGCGCCAGCAGCTTGGCCCTCCTTCCTAGCGGGGCTCAGGACCAGTTCTTC
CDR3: CASSLALLPSGAQDQFF

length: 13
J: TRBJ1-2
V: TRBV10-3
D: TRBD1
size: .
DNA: TGTGCCACCAATCAGGGGGCGATGGATGGCTACACCTTC
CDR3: CATNQGAMDGYTF

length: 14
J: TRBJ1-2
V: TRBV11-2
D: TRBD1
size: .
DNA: TGTGCCAGCAGTCGAAGGACAGGGGGCTATGGCTACACCTTC
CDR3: CASSRRTGGYGYTF

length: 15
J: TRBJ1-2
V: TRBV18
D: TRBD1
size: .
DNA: TGTGCCAGCTCACCAGACAGGGTCCCCCTCTATGGCTACACCTTC
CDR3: CASSPDRVPLYGYTF

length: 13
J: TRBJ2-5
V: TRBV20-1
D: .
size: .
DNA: TGCAGTGCTAGTAGAGGTCTACAAGAGACCCAGTACTTC
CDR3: CSASRGLQETQYF

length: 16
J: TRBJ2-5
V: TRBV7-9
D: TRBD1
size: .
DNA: TGTGCCAGCAGCTTAGGGGACAGGGGACTCCAAGAGACCCAGTACTTC
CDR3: CASSLGDRGLQETQYF

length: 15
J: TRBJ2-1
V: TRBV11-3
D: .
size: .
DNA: TGTGCCAGCAGCGGGGGGAACACGGCGGGCGATGAGCAGTTCTTC
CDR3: CASSGGNTAGDEQFF

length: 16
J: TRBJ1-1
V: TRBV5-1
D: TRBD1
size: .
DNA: TGCGCCAGCAAACTGGGTCCCGGGACAGGGTTCACTGAAGCTTTCTTT
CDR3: CASKLGPGTGFTEAFF

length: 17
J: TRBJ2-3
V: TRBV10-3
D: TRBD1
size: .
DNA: TGTGCCATCATAAGAACCACGGGACAGGTAGTCTCAGATACGCAGTATTTT
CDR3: CAIIRTTGQVVSDTQYF

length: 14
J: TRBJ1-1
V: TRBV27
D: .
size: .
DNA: TGTGCCAGCAGTCCAGTAGGGGTGGGCACTGAAGCTTTCTTT
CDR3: CASSPVGVGTEAFF

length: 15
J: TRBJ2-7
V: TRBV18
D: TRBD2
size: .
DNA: TGTGCCAGCTCACTAACTAGCGGGAGGGTCGACGAGCAGTACTTC
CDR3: CASSLTSGRVDEQYF

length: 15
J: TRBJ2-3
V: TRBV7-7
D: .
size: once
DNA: TGTGCTAGCAGCTTAGCGGGACAGGGCACAGATACGCAGTATTTT
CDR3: CASSLAGQGTDTQYF

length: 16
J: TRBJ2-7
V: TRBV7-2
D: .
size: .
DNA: TGTGCCAGCAGCTTGAGGGCCGGACGGGAGTCCTACGAGCAGTACTTC
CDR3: CASSLRAGRESYEQYF

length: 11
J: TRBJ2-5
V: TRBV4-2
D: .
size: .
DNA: TGTGCCAGCCGGGGGCAAGAGACCCAGTACTTC
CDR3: CASRGQETQYF

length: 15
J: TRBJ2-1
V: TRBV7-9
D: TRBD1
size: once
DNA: TGTGCCAGCAGCTTAGGGGGGACAGGGTCCAATGAGCAGTTCTTC
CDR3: CASSLGGTGSNEQFF

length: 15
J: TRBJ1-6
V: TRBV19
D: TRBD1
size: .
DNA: TGTGCCAGTAGCACGGGACAGGTTTATAATTCACCCCTCCACTTT
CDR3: CASSTGQVYNSPLHF

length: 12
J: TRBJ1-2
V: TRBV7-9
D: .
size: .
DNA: TGTGCCAGCAGCCCCAACAGCTATGGCTACACCTTC
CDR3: CASSPNSYGYTF

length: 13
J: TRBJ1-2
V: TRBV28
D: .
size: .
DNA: TGTGCCAGCAGTCCTGGGGGAGGCTATGGCTACACCTTC
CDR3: CASSPGGGYGYTF